This passage covers 30 T cell receptor beta chains from one sample sequenced in a study of CD8+CD57+ T cells in acquired aplastic anemia. TCR beta VDJ and CDR3 were profiled, and genomic DNA was the template. TCRdb reanalysed the reads using MiXCR and keeps one entry per CDR3 protein. Of 150,000 to 200,000 distinct CDR3 sequences listed, roughly 43% are singletons. The sequenced patients had an expansion of CD8+CD57+ cells seen by flow cytometry. What was sequenced was sorted CD4+, CD8+, or CD8+CD57+ T cells (not recorded which) from PBMCs. Receptors were obtained from a human donor with aplastic anemia.

This clonotype was counted ten times or more. The chain carries TRBV19 and TRBJ1-5, with no clear D. This CDR3 has 15 residues. Trimming cost V 1 base and J 3 bases, with 10 bases left between them. Germline V gene data show CDR1 as LNHDA and CDR2 as SQIVND (reference sequence). This CDR3 is CASSIAQAHNQPQHF. The CDR3 DNA reads TGTGCCAGTAGTATAGCCCAGGCCCACAATCAGCCCCAGCATTTT.

The CDR3 spells CASSSDRTTEAFF. DNA of the CDR3: TGTGCCAGCAGTTCGGACAGGACGACTGAAGCTTTCTTT. The rearrangement joins TRBV2 to TRBJ1-1; TRBD1 matches 7 bases. The ends lost 5 bases at V and 5 bases at J; junction bases unmatched: 5. The V gene's germline CDR1 is SNHLY and CDR2 FYNNEI. The CDR3 consists of 13 residues.

The chain combines TRBV10-3 with TRBJ2-1; D may correspond to TRBD1 or TRBD2 (5 bases each). CDR3 length equals 15 residues. Germline CDR1 is ENHRY and CDR2 is SYGVKD. V lost 3 bases and J 7 bases, leaving 16 bases between the germline ends. The CDR3 protein is CAISDRGRDGNEQFF. CDR3 nucleotides: TGTGCCATCAGTGACCGGGGCAGGGATGGAAATGAGCAGTTCTTC.

Regarding this clonotype: At one end, the junction sequence differs from germline, possibly due to a read error. J is TRBJ1-2 and V is TRBV10-2; D unclear. The germline V gene has CDR1 WSHSY and CDR2 SAAADI. The CDR3 length is 13 residues. In nucleotides, the CDR3 is TGTGCCATCAGTGCGGGCAGTAACTATGGCTACACCTTC. It translates to CAISAGSNYGYTF.

This clonotype has ten or more counts. The chain employs TRBV5-1 and TRBJ2-7; D gene unclear. The CDR3 has 15 residues. Between the trimmed V and J ends, which lost 0 bases and 4 bases, there was a span of 14 bases. Per the germline V gene, CDR1 is SGHRS and CDR2 is YFSETQ. CDR3 DNA: TGCGCCAGCAGCTTGGAGGCAGCCGGGCCGTACGAGCAGTACTTC. This gives the protein CASSLEAAGPYEQYF.

Comments on this clonotype: One base away lies a much larger clone, so this may be a sequencing read error. The CDR3 region has the DNA TGCAGTGCTCCCGTCCCAGGGAGGGGTGCAGGTACGCAGTATTTT. Translated, it gives CSAPVPGRGAGTQYF. The chain joins TRBV20-1 to TRBJ2-3, with TRBD2 matching 7 bases. Germline values: CDR1 DFQATT, CDR2 SNEGSKA (reference sequence). This CDR3 spans 15 amino acids. The V and J ends lost 5 bases and 8 bases, in that order; junction bases with no gene match: 16.

The V and J genes are TRBV20-1 and TRBJ2-7; no clear D gene. Trimming took off 1 base at V and 6 bases at J, with 16 bases between the two ends. The CDR3 runs 14 residues. Per the germline V gene, CDR1 is DFQATT and CDR2 is SNEGSKA (reference sequence). The CDR3 reads CSARVRQRWGEQYF. The CDR3 DNA reads TGCAGTGCTAGAGTAAGACAACGATGGGGCGAGCAGTACTTC.

This clonotype was detected ten times or more. The chain has TRBV6-2 or TRBV6-3 and TRBJ1-1; D gene ambiguous. Deletions cut 8 bases from V and 2 bases from J, with 21 bases between. The germline gives CDR1 MNHEY, CDR2 SVGEGT. This CDR3 is built from 16 residues. The CDR3 loop reads CASVRREIKANTEAFF. CDR3 nucleotides: TGTGCCAGCGTACGCCGGGAGATCAAGGCTAACACTGAAGCTTTCTTT.

This chain uses TRBV2 with TRBJ2-7, with TRBD2 matching over 7 bases. Germline V lookup: CDR1 SNHLY, CDR2 FYNNEI. Trimming cost V 8 bases and J 4 bases; bases outside gene matches: 11. This CDR3 contains 14 residues. CDR3 coding DNA: TGTGCCAGCGGCAAAGGGTTGGGGGGGTACGAGCAGTACTTC. Protein product: CASGKGLGGYEQYF. Combining the CDR3 with reference TRBV2 and TRBJ2-7 gives the whole variable domain EPEVTQTPSHQVTQMGQEVILRCVPISNHLYFYWYRQILGQKVEFLVSFYNNEISEKSEIFDDQFSVERPDGSNFTLKIRSTKLEDSAMYFCASGKGLGGYEQYFGPGTRLTVT.

This clonotype has ten or more counts. The chain carries TRBV10-2 and TRBJ1-4; TRBD1 aligns across 7 bases. The CDR3 runs to 15 residues. V lost 6 bases, J lost 5 bases, and 9 bases stayed unmatched. CDR1 is WSHSY, CDR2 SAAADI, per germline. CDR3 nucleotides: TGCGCCAGCAGCCAAGGGGCAGGGGGGAATGAAAAACTGTTTTTT. Translated, it gives CASSQGAGGNEKLFF.

The rearrangement links TRBV12-3 or TRBV12-4 to TRBJ2-4; D uncertain. The germline V and J ends were trimmed by 3 bases and 4 bases, with 10 bases remaining between them. This CDR3 comprises 14 residues. CDR3 in amino acids: CASSLRSGKNIQYF. CDR3 DNA: TGTGCCAGCAGTTTGCGGAGTGGAAAAAACATTCAGTACTTC.

The chain employs TRBV10-3 and TRBJ1-5; perhaps TRBD1 as D (5 bases). Germline-derived CDR1 and CDR2 are ENHRY and SYGVKD. The CDR3 contains 13 residues. The V end lost 10 bases, the J end lost 2 bases, and 12 bases lay between the germline ends. The CDR3 reads CATMPTGNQPQHF. The CDR3 DNA follows: TGTGCCACGATGCCGACAGGCAATCAGCCCCAGCATTTT.

This clonotype was picked up many times. The CDR3 DNA sequence: TGTGCTAGTGGTTCGCCCACAGGGGTTGGCACAGATACGCAGTATTTT. Amino acid sequence: CASGSPTGVGTDTQYF. J is TRBJ2-3 and V is TRBV12-5; TRBD1 aligns across 7 bases. Germline V gene data show CDR1 as LGHNT and CDR2 as FRNRAP. The CDR3 runs 16 residues. V lost 4 bases, J lost 1 base, and 8 bases stayed unmatched.

This clonotype occurred many times. The chain links TRBV5-1 to TRBJ2-7; 8 bases are a match to TRBD1. This CDR3 comprises 13 residues. The germline CDR1 and CDR2 sequences are SGHRS and YFSETQ. Unmatched junction bases numbered 4, after V lost 3 bases and J lost 5 bases. The CDR3, as DNA: TGCGCCAGCAGCTGGACAGGGCTGAACGAGCAGTACTTC. Protein: CASSWTGLNEQYF.

This clonotype was seen repeatedly, ten times or more. The chain combines TRBV9 with TRBJ1-2, with 8 nucleotides matching TRBD1. This CDR3 region has 18 residues. The V gene end was trimmed by 0 bases and the J gene end by 3 bases; junction bases not matched to a gene: 13. CDR1 is SGDLS and CDR2 is YYNGEE in the germline V gene. The DNA for the CDR3 is TGTGCCAGCAGCGTAGAGGACAGGGAGGGGGGTATGGACTATGGCTACACCTTC. The encoded protein is CASSVEDREGGMDYGYTF. The full variable domain, its missing parts supplied by reference TRBV9 and TRBJ1-2, is DSGVTQTPKHLITATGQRVTLRCSPRSGDLSVYWYQQSLDQGLQFLIQYYNGEERAKGNILERFSAQQFPDLHSELNLSSLELGDSALYFCASSVEDREGGMDYGYTFGSGTRLTVV.

This clonotype was counted at least ten times. The rearrangement joins TRBV2 to TRBJ1-5; no reliable D call. Trimming took 5 bases from V and 6 from J, leaving 11 bases between them. CDR3 length: 13 amino acids. Germline V gene data show CDR1 as SNHLY and CDR2 as FYNNEI. Written as DNA, the CDR3 is TGTGCCAGCAGTTACACAACGGGTCAGCCCCAGCATTTT. It translates to CASSYTTGQPQHF. The variable domain in full, completed from reference TRBV2 and TRBJ1-5, reads EPEVTQTPSHQVTQMGQEVILRCVPISNHLYFYWYRQILGQKVEFLVSFYNNEISEKSEIFDDQFSVERPDGSNFTLKIRSTKLEDSAMYFCASSYTTGQPQHFGDGTRLSIL.

J is TRBJ2-1 and V is TRBV11-1, with 9 nucleotides matching TRBD2. CDR3 length: 19 amino acids. V dropped 1 base and J dropped 0; count of bases not matched to a gene: 10. Germline assignment: CDR1 SGHAT and CDR2 FQDESV (reference sequence). CDR3 DNA: TGTGCCAGCAGCTTAGTATTCCTAGCGGGGATCAGCTCCTACAATGAGCAGTTCTTC. Translating it yields CASSLVFLAGISSYNEQFF.

This rearrangement joins TRBV19 to TRBJ1-5, with 8 bases that match TRBD1. V was pared by 4 bases and J by 0 bases, with 2 bases of the junction left unmatched. Germline CDR1 and CDR2: LNHDA and SQIVND (reference sequence). The CDR3 has 15 residues. The CDR3 DNA reads TGTGCCAGTAGTAAACAGGGGGTTAGCAATCAGCCCCAGCATTTT. Translation gives CASSKQGVSNQPQHF.

This clonotype was counted at least ten times. The chain joins TRBV7-2 to TRBJ1-6, with 9 bases matching TRBD1. The CDR3 consists of 15 residues. Germline CDR1 and CDR2: SGHTA and FQGNSA. V gave up 5 bases and J gave up 9 bases; unmatched junction bases: 8. CDR3 nucleotide sequence: TGTGCCAGCAGCCCCTCGACAGGGGGTATTTCACCCCTCCACTTT. Its protein product is CASSPSTGGISPLHF.

This clonotype was seen ten or more times. This sequence joins TRBV6-1 and TRBJ2-6; 9 nucleotides align to TRBD1. The germline V gene has CDR1 MNHNS and CDR2 SASEGT. V dropped 4 bases and J dropped 2; count of bases not matched to a gene: 6. The CDR3 is 17 amino acids. The DNA for the CDR3 is TGTGCCAGCAGTGGAAAGACAGGGGGGACTGGGGCCAACGTCCTGACTTTC. This translates into CASSGKTGGTGANVLTF.

At least ten counts were recorded for this clonotype. The chain has TRBV5-4 and TRBJ2-5; 9 bases map to TRBD2. V was pared by 4 bases and J by 4 bases, with 8 bases of the junction left unmatched. The CDR3 covers 15 residues. Per germline, CDR1 SGHNT and CDR2 YYREEE (reference sequence). The CDR3 bases are TGTGCCAGCAGCCGTCTAGGCGGGGGGGGAGAGACCCAGTACTTC. This encodes CASSRLGGGGETQYF.

This clonotype was recorded only once. A much larger clonotype is one base distant, so this may be a read error. The chain has TRBV6-1 and TRBJ1-1; D is unresolved. The germline V gene has CDR1 MNHNS and CDR2 SASEGT. This CDR3 contains 14 residues. CDR3 residues: CASSPQNLNTDAFF. CDR3 coding DNA: TGTGCCAGCAGCCCACAGAATTTGAACACTGATGCTTTCTTT.

This chain joins TRBV28 and TRBJ1-5, with D hard to call. V was cut by 2 bases and J by 4 bases, with 12 bases left in between. The CDR3 extends over 15 amino acids. Germline values: CDR1 MDHEN, CDR2 SYDVKM. This chain's CDR3 is CASSLSGRANQPQHF. The CDR3 nucleotides are TGTGCCAGCAGTTTAAGCGGACGGGCAAATCAGCCCCAGCATTTT.

This clonotype showed up just once. The chain has TRBV20-1 and TRBJ2-1; 7 bases line up with TRBD1. Germline CDR1 DFQATT, CDR2 SNEGSKA (reference sequence). The CDR3 is made up of 16 amino acids. J was trimmed by 10 bases and V by 4 bases; bases with no gene match: 19. The CDR3 reads CSAKKAGTDNTGEQFF. In nucleotides, the CDR3 is TGCAGTGCTAAGAAAGCCGGGACAGACAACACCGGGGAGCAGTTCTTC.

This clonotype appeared many times. The J gene is TRBJ2-7, the V gene TRBV5-6; no reliable D call. The V and J ends lost 0 bases and 3 bases respectively, with 7 bases between them. Germline values: CDR1 SGHDT, CDR2 YYEEEE. The CDR3 length is 13 residues. CDR3 sequence: CASSLGVYYEQYF. The CDR3 coding sequence is TGTGCCAGCAGCTTGGGAGTATACTACGAGCAGTACTTC.

This clonotype turned up a few times. The chain is built from TRBV24-1 and TRBJ2-7; 11 bases map to TRBD1. Germline V CDR1 and CDR2: KGHDR, SFDVKD. J was trimmed by 5 bases and V by 4 bases; bases with no gene match: 9. This CDR3 has 16 amino acids. Here the CDR3 reads CATSDPGTGGSHEQYF. CDR3 sequence (DNA): TGTGCCACCAGTGACCCCGGGACAGGGGGATCCCACGAGCAGTACTTC.

This clonotype was seen repeatedly, ten times or more. This rearrangement joins TRBV19 to TRBJ1-1, with 8 bases that match TRBD1. There are 15 residues in the CDR3. CDR1 is LNHDA, CDR2 SQIVND, per germline (reference sequence). J was trimmed by 1 base and V by 3 bases; bases with no gene match: 4. The CDR3 is CASSIVGQGNTEAFF. The DNA for the CDR3 is TGTGCCAGTAGTATTGTAGGACAGGGGAACACTGAAGCTTTCTTT.

This clonotype occurred many times. The chain is built from TRBV4-2 and TRBJ2-3, with D tentatively TRBD2 (6 bases). V was clipped by 4 bases and J by 8 bases, with 25 bases between them. This CDR3 has 17 residues. The germline CDR1 and CDR2 sequences are LGHNA and YNFKEQ. CDR3 in DNA: TGTGCCAGCAGCCCCACTAGCAATTCTCGCCCTGGGAGTACGCAGTATTTT. Translation: CASSPTSNSRPGSTQYF.

This clonotype was counted many times. This sequence joins TRBV16 and TRBJ1-5; D gene ambiguous. Germline assignment: CDR1 KGHSY and CDR2 FQNENV. V was shortened by 2 bases and J by 0 bases, with 2 bases between the two germline ends. The CDR3 totals 13 residues. The CDR3 DNA sequence: TGTGCCAGCAGCCAAAATAGCAATCAGCCCCAGCATTTT. Protein product: CASSQNSNQPQHF. Combining the CDR3 with reference TRBV16 and TRBJ1-5 gives the whole variable domain GEEVAQTPKHLVRGEGQKAKLYCAPIKGHSYVFWYQQVLKNEFKFLISFQNENVFDETGMPKERFSAKCLPNSPCSLEIQATKLEDSAVYFCASSQNSNQPQHFGDGTRLSIL.

As for this clonotype: The CDR3 carries no conserved terminal phenylalanine or tryptophan, so it likely arises from a read error. The DNA is omitted, as the CDR3 cannot be located on it reliably, and the CDR3 follows TCRdb's listing. The genes are TRBV10-3 and TRBJ2-2; the table's D gene call, TRBD2, was not cross checked with the DNA. Germline assignment: CDR1 ENHRY and CDR2 SYGVKD. The CDR3 extends over 10 residues, inclusive of both ends. The CDR3: CAISESRGDS.